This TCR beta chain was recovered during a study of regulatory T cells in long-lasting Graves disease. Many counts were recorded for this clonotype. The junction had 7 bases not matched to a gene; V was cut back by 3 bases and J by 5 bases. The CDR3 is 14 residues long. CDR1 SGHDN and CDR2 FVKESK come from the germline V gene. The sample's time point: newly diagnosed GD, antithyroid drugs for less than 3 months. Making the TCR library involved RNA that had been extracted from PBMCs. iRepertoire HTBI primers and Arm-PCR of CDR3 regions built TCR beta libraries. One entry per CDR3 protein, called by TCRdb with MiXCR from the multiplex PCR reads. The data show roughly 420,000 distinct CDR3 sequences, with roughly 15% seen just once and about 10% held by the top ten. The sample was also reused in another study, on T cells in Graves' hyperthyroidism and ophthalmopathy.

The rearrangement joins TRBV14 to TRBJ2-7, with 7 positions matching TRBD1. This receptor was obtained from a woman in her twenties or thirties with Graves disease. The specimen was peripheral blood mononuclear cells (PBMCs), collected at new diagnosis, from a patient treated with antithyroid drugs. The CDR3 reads CASSQRGRRDEQYF. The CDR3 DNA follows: TGTGCCAGCAGCCAGAGGGGGCGGCGTGACGAGCAGTACTTC.